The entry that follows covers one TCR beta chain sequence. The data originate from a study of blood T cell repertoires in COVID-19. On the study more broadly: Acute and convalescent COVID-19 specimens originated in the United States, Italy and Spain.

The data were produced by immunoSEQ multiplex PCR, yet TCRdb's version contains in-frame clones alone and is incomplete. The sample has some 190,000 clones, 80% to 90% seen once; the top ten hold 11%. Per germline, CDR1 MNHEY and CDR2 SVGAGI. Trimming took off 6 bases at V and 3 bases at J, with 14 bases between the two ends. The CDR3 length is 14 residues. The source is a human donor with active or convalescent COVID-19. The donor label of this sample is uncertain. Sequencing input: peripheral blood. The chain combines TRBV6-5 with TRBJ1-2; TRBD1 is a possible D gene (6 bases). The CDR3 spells CASRKDRGDYGYTF. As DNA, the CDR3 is TGTGCCAGCAGGAAGGACAGAGGAGACTATGGCTACACCTTC.